This T cell receptor beta chain appears in the sequencing data of a study of cytomegalovirus exposure and HLA in healthy donors. Vbeta (60) and Jbeta (13) primers were used in the PCR. The table came from immunoSEQ multiplex PCR; TCRdb's copy has only in-frame clones and leaves some out. The table records around 260,000 clones, around 80% of them present only once. As concerns this clone: Its specificity is not known.

This CDR3 has 14 residues. The germline V gene has CDR1 MGHRA and CDR2 YSYEKL. Between the trimmed V and J ends, which lost 0 bases and 7 bases, there was a span of 10 bases. Study results and caveats: A later analysis linked about 17,000 TCR beta sequences to HLA alleles at 0.05 false discovery rate. Because they were indistinguishable, some V segments, including TRBV6-2 and TRBV6-3, were excluded. Within the data, a cluster of highly shared sequence variants was likely a sequencing artifact.

The chain has TRBV4-1 and TRBJ1-5; maybe TRBD1 (6 bases). The clonotype comes from a girl aged 2 to 9 in good health and CMV-seronegative. Sequenced material: PBMCs. The chain's CDR3 is CASSQEQGFQPQHF. CDR3 coding DNA: TGCGCCAGCAGCCAAGAACAGGGTTTCCAGCCCCAGCATTTT.